The next 25 T cell receptor beta chains were all read from a single sample in a study of human CD8 memory T cell subsets. UMI-labeled 5' RACE yielded the TCR beta libraries. TCRdb reprocessed the 5' RACE reads and stores each CDR3 protein as one record, lacking DNA. This specimen shows about 10,000 distinct CDR3 sequences; the ten leading clones hold less than 9.5%. The sequenced sample consisted of CD8+ stem-like memory T cells (TSCM and TCM) sorted from PBMCs. The subset denotes: stem-like memory CD8 T cells (TSTEM), CCR7+ PD-1- TIGIT-. Source of these receptors: a human donor in good health.

This sequence joins TRBV7-8 and TRBJ1-3; TCRdb proposes TRBD1, but this gene call is untestable without DNA. CDR3 length: 16 residues. Germline V gives CDR1 SGHVS, CDR2 FQNEAQ. The chain's CDR3 is CASSPGTGAFRNTIYF. The variable domain in full, completed from reference TRBV7-8 and TRBJ1-3, reads GAGVSQSPRYKVAKRGQDVALRCDPISGHVSLFWYQQALGQGPEFLTYFQNEAQLDKSGLPSDRFFAERPEGSVSTLKIQRTQQEDSAVYLCASSPGTGAFRNTIYFGEGSWLTVV.

The CDR3 protein is CASSIGTSGSDEQFF. The V call is TRBV19, the J call TRBJ2-1; TCRdb reports TRBD2, a call that lacks DNA to check it against. The CDR3 is 15 amino acids. Per germline, CDR1 LNHDA and CDR2 SQIVND (reference sequence).

This sequence joins TRBV5-1 and TRBJ2-7; TCRdb gives TRBD1 as the D gene, but with no DNA this cannot be confirmed. CDR1 and CDR2 (germline): SGHRS, YFSETQ. This CDR3 has 14 residues. CDR3: CASSLCQQGCEQYF.

By frequency, this clonotype registers medium-sized (0.01 to 0.1%). The CDR3 protein is CASSSGPFVSGNTIYF. The chain links TRBV7-9 to TRBJ1-3; the D call from TCRdb, TRBD1, cannot be confirmed without DNA. The CDR3 totals 16 residues. The germline V gene has CDR1 SEHNR and CDR2 FQNEAQ (reference sequence).

This sequence joins TRBV13 and TRBJ1-3; the TCRdb D gene call, TRBD1, has no DNA to confirm it. Per the germline V gene, CDR1 is PRHDT and CDR2 is FYEKMQ (reference sequence). This CDR3 contains 15 residues. The CDR3 loop reads CASSSQGADGNTIYF.

The J gene is TRBJ2-7, the V gene TRBV20-1; TCRdb outputs TRBD1, but without DNA this stays unchecked. Germline loops: CDR1 DFQATT, CDR2 SNEGSKA (reference sequence). The CDR3 runs 15 residues. The CDR3 loop reads CSARGIGGRSPEQYF.

The rearrangement links TRBV28 to TRBJ2-1. Germline V CDR1 and CDR2: MDHEN, SYDVKM. This CDR3 spans 15 amino acids. The CDR3 protein is CASSLYRTRSGEQFF. Complete variable domain (other parts from reference TRBV28 and TRBJ2-1): DVKVTQSSRYLVKRTGEKVFLECVQDMDHENMFWYRQDPGLGLRLIYFSYDVKMKEKGDIPEGYSVSREKKERFSLILESASTNQTSMYLCASSLYRTRSGEQFFGPGTRLTVL.

The V gene is TRBV12-3 or TRBV12-4, the J gene TRBJ1-1. This CDR3 is built from 14 residues. Here the CDR3 reads CASSRGTSMIEAFF.

This chain connects TRBV7-9 to TRBJ2-1; absent DNA, TCRdb's TRBD2 call cannot be checked. Germline lookup yields CDR1 SEHNR and CDR2 FQNEAQ (reference sequence). The CDR3 spans 15 residues. The CDR3 protein is CASSLGAGVHNEQFF.

The rearrangement uses TRBV25-1 and TRBJ1-3. The CDR3 sequence is 12 residues long. Germline V CDR1 and CDR2: MGHDK, SYGVNS. CDR3 in amino acids: CASSEGGNTIYF.

The chain joins TRBV7-9 to TRBJ2-5; as DNA is missing, the TRBD1 call by TCRdb cannot be tested. In germline, CDR1 is SEHNR, CDR2 FQNEAQ (reference sequence). This CDR3 contains 14 residues. CDR3 loop: CASSPQGAWETQYF.

CDR3 residues: CASSLAGDTLHLPTGNEQFF. The chain joins TRBV7-8 to TRBJ2-1; there is no DNA to check the TCRdb D call of TRBD2. Germline CDR1 SGHVS, CDR2 FQNEAQ. The CDR3 is 20 amino acids.

The genes are TRBV28 and TRBJ2-7; TCRdb's D gene call, TRBD1, goes unchecked for lack of DNA. CDR1 is MDHEN and CDR2 is SYDVKM in the germline V gene. The CDR3 has 16 residues. The CDR3: CASSSPGTGDYYEQYF.

This clonotype is medium-sized by frequency. CDR3 amino acids: CASSLGQNYGYTF. V usage is TRBV16 and J usage is TRBJ1-2; TCRdb outputs TRBD1, but without DNA this stays unchecked. The CDR3 is 13 residues long. The germline V gene has CDR1 KGHSY and CDR2 FQNENV.

This clonotype is classed as medium-sized (0.01 to 0.1%) by frequency. The rearrangement links TRBV28 to TRBJ2-5; TCRdb gives TRBD1 as the D gene, but with no DNA this cannot be confirmed. Germline CDR1 is MDHEN and CDR2 is SYDVKM. This CDR3 has 17 amino acids. The CDR3 loop is CASSPPFRAIQKETQYF.

The rearrangement links TRBV6-5 to TRBJ2-1. The CDR3 spans 13 residues. Germline V CDR1 and CDR2: MNHEY, SVGAGI. CDR3 sequence: CASSYVQNNEQFF.

V usage is TRBV24-1 and J usage is TRBJ2-5; TCRdb lists TRBD2, though no DNA is available to test this call. Germline V gene sequence: CDR1 KGHDR, CDR2 SFDVKD. There are 13 residues in the CDR3. CDR3 residues: CATSLSPQETQYF.

The chain links TRBV12-3 or TRBV12-4 to TRBJ2-1; TCRdb designates TRBD2, a call that cannot be tested without DNA. The CDR3 consists of 13 residues. The CDR3 loop reads CASVAGEGRVQFF.

In terms of frequency, this clonotype is medium-sized. The V and J genes are TRBV4-3 and TRBJ1-2. Germline assignment: CDR1 LGHNA and CDR2 YSLEER. The CDR3 is 13 residues long. The CDR3 protein is CASSQSRGDGYTF.

According to its frequency, this clonotype is medium-sized (0.01 to 0.1%). The chain couples TRBV12-3 or TRBV12-4 to TRBJ2-4; absent DNA, TCRdb's TRBD2 call cannot be checked. CDR3 length equals 17 residues. CDR3 residues: CASSEGTSGAAGNIQYF.

The chain uses TRBV12-3 or TRBV12-4 and TRBJ1-4. The CDR3 loop spans 11 amino acids. The CDR3 region is CASSPDEKLFF.

This clonotype ranks as medium-sized in terms of frequency. This chain connects TRBV5-1 to TRBJ2-7; absent DNA, TCRdb's TRBD2 call cannot be checked. The CDR3 runs 15 residues. CDR1 is SGHRS, CDR2 YFSETQ, per germline. The CDR3 loop is CASSEGLAGAYEQYF.

This clonotype shows up as medium-sized by frequency. The chain employs TRBV5-6 and TRBJ1-1; TCRdb's assignment of TRBD1 cannot be checked, as there is no DNA. Per germline, CDR1 SGHDT and CDR2 YYEEEE. This CDR3 is built from 15 residues. The CDR3 here is CASSLGTGGSTEAFF.

The J gene is TRBJ2-3, the V gene TRBV7-2; TCRdb's D call of TRBD2 is untestable without DNA. The CDR3 contains 16 residues. The V gene's germline CDR1 is SGHTA and CDR2 FQGNSA. The CDR3 loop reads CASSGVAGGFPDTQYF.

The chain carries TRBV7-9 and TRBJ2-1. Germline CDR1 reads SEHNR; CDR2 reads FQNEAQ (reference sequence). This CDR3 is 11 amino acids long. CDR3 sequence: CASSFSYEQFF. The entire variable domain, with the rest obtained from reference TRBV7-9 and TRBJ2-1, is as follows: DTGVSQNPRHKITKRGQNVTFRCDPISEHNRLYWYRQTLGQGPEFLTYFQNEAQLEKSRLLSDRFSAERPKGSFSTLEIQRTEQGDSAMYLCASSFSYEQFFGPGTRLTVL.